The source of this T cell receptor (beta chain) is a study of T cells in localized non-small cell lung cancer. Study observations and caveats: Appearance in adjacent lung was seen for a median 57 of the top 100 tumor clones.

Measured with immunoSEQ multiplex PCR; TCRdb has only the in-frame clones, and not every one. The sample lists roughly 66,000 clones, 90% occurring once. Comment on this clone: The antigen is unknown.

The material sequenced was peripheral blood, taken before any cancer treatment. The source is a woman between 40 and 69 years old with stage I lung adenocarcinoma.

CDR3: CASSPDSGTGKWNTEAFF. CDR3 coding DNA: TGTGCCAGCTCCCCTGATTCCGGGACAGGGAAATGGAACACTGAAGCTTTCTTT. The chain uses TRBV18 and TRBJ1-1; 9 nucleotides align to TRBD1. This CDR3 is built from 18 residues. J gave up 1 base and V 6 bases, and 15 bases lay outside the gene matches. Germline loops: CDR1 KGHSH, CDR2 LQKENI.